This TCR beta chain was sequenced in a study of T cell responses to AZD1222 COVID-19 vaccine. Study background: Whether given at about 4 or about 12 weeks, second doses were pooled. Notes on the study in general: Clonal diversity was possibly underestimated, and white British individuals and females predominated among donors. Spike-specific TCR repertoires showed rising breadth and depth after two AZD1222 doses. Baseline serology detected seropositivity in only six AZD1222 recipients.

This CDR3 region has 16 residues. Between the trimmed V and J ends, which lost 2 bases and 2 bases, there was a span of 13 bases. Germline values: CDR1 MNHEY, CDR2 SMNVEV (reference sequence). Repertoires were generated with immunoSEQ multiplex PCR, while TCRdb's copy carries only in-frame clones and drops some. The data contain about 120,000 clones, 88% of them seen just once; the ten biggest clones take up about a tenth. Points on this clone: Its specificity is unknown.

Here the sequenced sample was peripheral blood, taken on day 0 of AZD1222 vaccination. The rearrangement joins TRBV27 to TRBJ1-5, with D perhaps matching TRBD1 (5 bases). This receptor was taken from an adult in good health. The CDR3 is CASSLNPQGGNQPQHF. The CDR3 DNA sequence: TGTGCCAGCAGTTTAAATCCCCAGGGTGGCAATCAGCCCCAGCATTTT.